This T cell receptor (beta chain) was observed in a study of human T cells and chemical hapten exposure (dated by TCRdb to about 2021). For the study in its entirety: For sensitization, 2% DPC in acetone was applied to a roughly 2 cm by roughly 2 cm area of upper inner arm skin. Throughout the study period of 20 to 30 weeks, patients also received therapeutic DPC doses to the scalp every week. Patch testing was performed on the upper back with Finn chambers containing 0.01% DPC, and the patch tests were scored after 6 days according to International Contact Dermatitis Research Group standards. The mostly female patient cohort included alopecia areata with under or over 50% scalp involvement, alopecia totalis and alopecia universalis. Libraries were pooled for sequencing, and variation in per-sample TCR yields was attributed mainly to small differences in library volumes within the pool. The study tracked peripheral blood TCR repertoire changes in vivo during primary and secondary sensitization to the hapten diphenylcyclopropenone (DPC) in alopecia patients. Blood samples were taken from patients before sensitization (week 0) and then at 2, 6 and about 24 weeks after DPC sensitization. About 29 alopecia patients gave blood for TCR sequencing at one to four time points (pre-sensitization, 2, 6 and 24 weeks). From each blood RNA sample, both TCR alpha and TCR beta chains were sequenced. Results and caveats for the whole study, not just this receptor: Alopecia, a presumed autoimmune disease, was present in all patients, so the immune response of the patients might differ from that of healthy individuals. Compared with pre-sensitization or healthy control sets, expanded TCRs formed significantly more large CDR3 similarity clusters, which is consistent with antigen-driven responses. DPC sensitization did not change the number of TCRs with a frequency above 1 in 1000, and there was no evidence of changes in global repertoire structure. Repeated subsampling changed both the strength of the expansion versus patch-test correlation and the threshold at which that correlation became significant. Patch test score was positively correlated with the number of PT1 expanded TCRs, with significance at thresholds 8, 16 and 32 but not at 4.

V loses 5 bases, J loses 4 bases, and the germline ends lie 12 bases apart. The germline V gene supplies CDR1 SGHTA and CDR2 FQGNSA. From its cysteine to its phenylalanine, the CDR3 spans 15 amino acids. The entry retains the CDR3 DNA only, 45 bases that are in frame from base 1. Library construction relied on RACE. TCRdb names NextSeq 500 as the instrument used. Library preparation attached unique molecular identifiers to individual cDNA molecules for quantitative, reproducible TCR counting. From the authors' description of their analysis: The median number of TCRs per sample was some 100,000, ranging from 23,224 to 690,600. The Decombinator software suite was used to annotate V, J and CDR3 in the TCR reads. For PS versus PT1 abundance plots, all samples were subsampled to the same number of TCRs (28,000). Expanded TCRs were defined as absent before sensitization and observed at least eight times at the 2-week time point. TCRdb trimmed the raw reads at Q25, called clones with MiXCR and kept productive beta chains. Rows merge per CDR3 protein into single entries with the most common DNA and genes. The V and J calls follow TCRdb's processing rather than the paper's. For this sample the table gives some 52,000 distinct CDR3 sequences, of which 8% to 13% were detected only once. In total, the top ten clones hold about 2% of the sample.

The time point label for this specimen denotes: patch test 1, 2 weeks after DPC sensitization. The treatment or condition label, as the study defines it: therapeutic diphenylcyclopropenone sensitization with weekly scalp DPC. Total RNA was extracted from unfractionated whole blood collected in Tempus Blood RNA tubes. At every patch-test visit, the blood draw took place before the patch test was put on. To be eligible, patients had to be aged 18 to 70, diagnosed with alopecia and judged suitable for DPC therapy, while pregnant patients were excluded. This clonotype showed up just a few times. Its antigen remains undetermined. One base away there is no much larger clone; base qualities are not given.

The sequenced sample was whole blood, obtained in connection with sensitization to the hapten diphenylcyclopropenone (DPC). The chain uses TRBV7-2 and TRBJ1-6, with no reliable assignment of the D segment. The clonotype was recovered from a woman aged 40 to 50 with alopecia areata. Some clones in this sample may be carry-over from other donors' samples. The CDR3 protein: CASSRLPLYNSPLHF. Here is the DNA: TGTGCCAGCAGCCGCCTGCCCCTATATAATTCACCCCTCCACTTT.